This TCR beta chain came from a study of cytomegalovirus exposure and HLA in healthy donors. General study points: For most TCR sequences rarity was the rule, although some public TCRs occurred in many donors.

CDR1 SGHTA and CDR2 FQGNSA come from the germline V gene. CDR3 size: 12 residues. Trimming stripped 5 bases from V and 5 bases from J, with 9 bases between. For this clone: Its antigen is currently unknown.

The primer mix had 60 Vbeta and 13 Jbeta primers. The assay was immunoSEQ multiplex PCR, and TCRdb's table has in-frame clones only and misses some. The top ten hold 30% of the sample, which has about 120,000 clones, approximately 72% seen once. The TCR comes from a man between 60 and 70 years old in good health and CMV-seropositive. The sample comprised PBMCs. The chain carries TRBV7-2 and TRBJ2-5, with no clear D. The CDR3 bases are TGTGCCAGCAGCCTTAGCTACGAGACCCAGTACTTC. This gives the protein CASSLSYETQYF.